The 14 T cell receptor beta chains below were found in one sample sequenced in a study of blood T cells in healthy people across ages. A second PCR, run for 7 to 11 cycles, used a sample-barcoded 5' primer plus a J-beta primer mix. TCRdb re-called the 5' RACE reads through MiXCR, storing one row per CDR3 protein. This sample carries approximately 800,000 distinct CDR3 sequences, roughly 64% of them seen once, and the ten largest clones take about 20%. Material for sequencing was blood. These receptors came from a man aged 30 to 39 in good health.

The V call is TRBV10-3, the J call TRBJ2-7, with 11 bases fitting TRBD2. Germline values: CDR1 ENHRY, CDR2 SYGVKD. The CDR3 is made up of 16 amino acids. V dropped 3 bases and J dropped 4; count of bases not matched to a gene: 8. CDR3 coding DNA: TGTGCCATCAGTGACTCGGCTAGCGGGGGGCAATACGAGCAGTACTTC. Translated: CAISDSASGGQYEQYF.

This clonotype has a count of ten or more. The V gene is TRBV4-2, the J gene TRBJ2-3; D could derive from TRBD1 or TRBD2 (6 bases each). This CDR3 has 16 amino acids. Trimming cost V 0 bases and J 2 bases, with 12 bases left between them. The germline V gene encodes CDR1 LGHNA and CDR2 YNFKEQ. Here the CDR3 DNA reads TGTGCCAGCAGCCAAGAAGGGGGGCGTTTCACAGATACGCAGTATTTT. Translating gives CASSQEGGRFTDTQYF.

DNA of the CDR3: TGTGCCAGCAGCTTTACGTCTCAGGGGTACAATGAGCAGTTCTTC. Amino acids: CASSFTSQGYNEQFF. The rearrangement links TRBV4-2 to TRBJ2-1; weak D call: TRBD1 (6 bases). The CDR3 is made up of 15 amino acids. Germline CDR1 LGHNA, CDR2 YNFKEQ. The germline V and J ends were trimmed by 5 bases and 4 bases, with 15 bases remaining between them.

This clonotype came up a few times. The chain combines TRBV27 with TRBJ2-3; no reliable D call. Between the trimmed V and J ends, which lost 0 bases and 5 bases, there was a span of 9 bases. CDR3 length: 14 residues. Germline V gene data show CDR1 as MNHEY and CDR2 as SMNVEV (reference sequence). The DNA of the CDR3 is TGTGCCAGCAGTTTATCGTTGAGTGAAGATACGCAGTATTTT. It yields the protein CASSLSLSEDTQYF.

This clonotype was counted a few times. The V call is TRBV29-1, the J call TRBJ2-7; D not certain. The CDR3 is 11 amino acids. V dropped 4 bases and J dropped 3 bases, with 7 bases sitting between them. Germline CDR1 SQVTM, CDR2 ANQGSEA. The CDR3 sequence: CSVVGVYEQYF. In DNA form, the CDR3 reads TGCAGCGTTGTAGGAGTCTACGAGCAGTACTTC.

V usage is TRBV6-5 and J usage is TRBJ2-5; 13 positions match TRBD2. The last part of the DNA fits TRBJ2-7 better; the J call may be wrong. There are 15 residues in the CDR3. Germline CDR1 reads MNHEY; CDR2 reads SVGAGI. The DNA for the CDR3 is TGTGCCAGCAGTGCACCGGGACTAGCGGGGCACGAGCAGTACTTC. This codes for CASSAPGLAGHEQYF.

The gene calls are TRBV20-1 and TRBJ2-4; D is undetermined. Trimming took off 5 bases at V and 6 bases at J, with 17 bases between the two ends. Germline-derived CDR1 and CDR2 are DFQATT and SNEGSKA (reference sequence). The CDR3 is made up of 14 amino acids. CDR3 nucleotide sequence: TGCAGTGCTGTTGACTCATTCAAGGGAAACATTCAGTACTTC. It translates to CSAVDSFKGNIQYF.

This clonotype occurred a few times. V is TRBV12-3 or TRBV12-4 and J is TRBJ2-5; no reliable D call. V lost 2 bases and J 2 bases, leaving 9 bases between the germline ends. CDR3 length equals 14 residues. The CDR3 nucleotides read TGTGCCAGCAGTTTATTTGCTAGTCAAGAGACCCAGTACTTC. Translating gives CASSLFASQETQYF.

CDR3 in amino acids: CASSTGGYEQFF. The CDR3 DNA sequence: TGCGCCAGCAGCACAGGGGGGTATGAGCAGTTCTTC. This rearrangement joins TRBV4-1 to TRBJ2-1; 8 nucleotides match TRBD1. The CDR3 has 12 residues. Trimming cost V 5 bases and J 8 bases; bases outside gene matches: 2. CDR1 and CDR2 from the germline V gene are MGHRA and YSYEKL.

This sequence joins TRBV7-2 and TRBJ2-1; D is unresolved. V was clipped by 5 bases and J by 5 bases, with 13 bases between them. The germline CDR1 and CDR2 sequences are SGHTA and FQGNSA. The CDR3 contains 14 residues. CDR3 amino acids: CASSDGPRDNEQFF. DNA for the CDR3: TGTGCCAGCAGCGACGGGCCACGGGACAATGAGCAGTTCTTC. The variable domain in full, with the rest retrieved from reference TRBV7-2 and TRBJ2-1, is GAGVSQSPSNKVTEKGKDVELRCDPISGHTALYWYRQSLGQGLEFLIYFQGNSAPDKSGLPSDRFSAERTGGSVSTLTIQRTQQEDSAVYLCASSDGPRDNEQFFGPGTRLTVL.

The chain couples TRBV20-1 to TRBJ2-3, with TRBD2 identical over 7 bases. This CDR3 comprises 14 residues. The germline gives CDR1 DFQATT, CDR2 SNEGSKA (reference sequence). Trimming at V came to 3 bases and at J to 6 bases, leaving 9 bases not matched to a gene. The CDR3 DNA sequence: TGCAGTGCTAGTACGGCGGGGGAATCTGATACGCAGTATTTT. Protein product: CSASTAGESDTQYF.

The chain joins TRBV6-6 to TRBJ1-5, with D possibly matching TRBD1 (5 bases). CDR1 is MNHNY, CDR2 SVGAGI, per germline (reference sequence). This CDR3 comprises 14 residues. V was trimmed by 3 bases and J by 6 bases, leaving 12 bases between them. CDR3 loop: CASSYQGTGQPQHF. The CDR3 bases are TGTGCCAGCAGTTATCAAGGGACCGGTCAGCCCCAGCATTTT.

The chain carries TRBV2 and TRBJ2-1, with 8 bases identical to TRBD1. This CDR3 has 14 residues. The germline V gene has CDR1 SNHLY and CDR2 FYNNEI. V was pared by 0 bases and J by 10 bases, with 5 bases of the junction left unmatched. CDR3: CASSEAGTGVEQFF. DNA for the CDR3: TGTGCCAGCAGTGAAGCCGGGACAGGCGTAGAGCAGTTCTTC.

This sequence joins TRBV29-1 and TRBJ1-2; a weak D match, TRBD1 (5 bases). The CDR3 is 15 residues long. The V gene's germline CDR1 is SQVTM and CDR2 ANQGSEA. V gave up 4 bases and J gave up 3 bases, with 18 bases separating them. This CDR3 reads CSVGLGLPRDYGYTF. In nucleotides, the CDR3 is TGCAGCGTTGGGCTGGGGCTCCCGAGGGACTATGGCTACACCTTC.